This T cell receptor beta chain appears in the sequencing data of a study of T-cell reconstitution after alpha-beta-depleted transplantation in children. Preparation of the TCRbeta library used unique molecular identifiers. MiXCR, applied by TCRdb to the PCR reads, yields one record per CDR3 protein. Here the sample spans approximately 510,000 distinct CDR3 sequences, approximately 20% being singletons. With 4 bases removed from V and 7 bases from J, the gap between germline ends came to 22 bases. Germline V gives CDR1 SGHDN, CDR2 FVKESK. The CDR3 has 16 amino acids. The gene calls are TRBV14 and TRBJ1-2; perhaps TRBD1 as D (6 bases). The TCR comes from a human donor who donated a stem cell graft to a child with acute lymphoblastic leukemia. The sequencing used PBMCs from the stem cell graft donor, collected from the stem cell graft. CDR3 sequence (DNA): TGTGCCAGCAGCCCTCAGGCGGGCCTGGGGGCGGGTGGCTACACCTTC. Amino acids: CASSPQAGLGAGGYTF.